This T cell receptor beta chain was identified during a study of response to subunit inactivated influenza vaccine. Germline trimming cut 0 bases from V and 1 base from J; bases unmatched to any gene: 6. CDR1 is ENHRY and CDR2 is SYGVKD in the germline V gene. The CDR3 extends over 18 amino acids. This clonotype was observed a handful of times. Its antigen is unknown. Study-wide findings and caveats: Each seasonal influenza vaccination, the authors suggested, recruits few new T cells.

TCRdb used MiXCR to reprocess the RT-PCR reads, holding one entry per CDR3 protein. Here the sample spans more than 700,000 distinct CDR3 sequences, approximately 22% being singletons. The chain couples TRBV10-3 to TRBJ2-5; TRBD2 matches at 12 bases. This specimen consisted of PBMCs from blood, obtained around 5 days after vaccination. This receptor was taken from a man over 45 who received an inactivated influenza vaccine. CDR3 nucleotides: TGTGCCATCAGTGAGTCGACTCTAGCGGGAGGGCCCCAAGAGACCCAGTACTTC. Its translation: CAISESTLAGGPQETQYF.